This is a list of T cell receptor beta chains from one sample in a study of shared clonotypes between healthy human individuals. The repertoire was sequenced with immunoSEQ multiplex PCR; TCRdb's copy has only in-frame clones and lacks some. Seen here are over a million clones, approximately 98.5% observed once, and the top ten hold around 0.33%. The sample consisted of naive CD4+ T cells sorted from blood. All receptors come from a man aged 30 to 39 in good health. Each CDR3 is given with its conserved first and last residue. A D gene is named only where the DNA matches it firmly. Clone size is shown for a subset of rows, as once, few, many or a class of expanded clone.

j_call clone_size d_call v_call cdr3_nt cdr3_aa
TRBJ2-7 - - TRBV18 TGTGCCAGCTCACCATTCGCCTACGAGCAGTACTTC CASSPFAYEQYF
TRBJ2-7 - - TRBV18 TGTGCCAGCTCACCATTCGGGACAACTTCCTACGAGCAGTACTTC CASSPFGTTSYEQYF
TRBJ2-1 - TRBD2 TRBV18 TGTGCCAGCTCACCCGGACTAGCGGGAGTATGGAACAATGAGCAGTTCTTC CASSPGLAGVWNNEQFF
TRBJ1-1 - TRBD1 TRBV5-1 TGCGCCAGCAGCTGGGGACAGAGGGTGGCTGAAGCTTTCTTT CASSWGQRVAEAFF
TRBJ2-2 - TRBD1 TRBV5-1 TGCGCCAGCAGCTCGGGACAGTCGTCCGGGGAGCTGTTTTTT CASSSGQSSGELFF
TRBJ2-3 - TRBD1 TRBV4-3 TGCGCCAGCAGCAGACAGGGGACAGATACGCAGTATTTT CASSRQGTDTQYF
TRBJ1-2 - - TRBV7-2 TGTGCCAGCAGCTTAGTTTACGTAGCCGGCTACACCTTC CASSLVYVAGYTF
TRBJ2-7 - - TRBV5-6 TGTGCCAGCAGCTTGGACAGGACAGAGGACTACGAGCAGTACTTC CASSLDRTEDYEQYF
TRBJ2-2 - - TRBV4-2 TGTGCCAGCAGCCAGCAAGAAGGGGCAGACACCGGGGAGCTGTTTTTT CASSQQEGADTGELFF
TRBJ1-1 - - TRBV29-1 TGCAGCGTTCCTAGACCTAATACCCTAGACACTGAAGCTTTCTTT CSVPRPNTLDTEAFF
TRBJ2-2 - - TRBV7-8 TGTGCCAGCAGCTCCACTAGGGGCGGAGGACGGGAGAACACCGGGGAGCTGTTTTTT CASSSTRGGGRENTGELFF
TRBJ2-1 - - TRBV9 TGTGCCAGCAGCGGTATCCCCGGGACCCTCAATGAGCAGTTCTTC CASSGIPGTLNEQFF
TRBJ2-3 - TRBD2 TRBV4-2 TGTGCCAGCAGCCAAGCAAGCGGGAGCGACACAGATACGCAGTATTTT CASSQASGSDTDTQYF
TRBJ1-2 - - TRBV5-8 TGTGCCAGCAGCCTCGGAAGTGAGACAGGCTACACCTTC CASSLGSETGYTF
TRBJ2-7 - TRBD1 TRBV5-1 TGCGCCAGCAGCTTGGGACAGGGGGCGAGTGAGCAGTACTTC CASSLGQGASEQYF
TRBJ2-7 - - TRBV28 TGTGCCAGCCCCTTTGGACCGACAGGGAGGGTAAGGTGGTACTTC CASPFGPTGRVRWYF
TRBJ1-1 - - TRBV4-2 TGTGCCAGCAGCCAAGTTCCAGAGACTGAAGCTTTCTTT CASSQVPETEAFF
TRBJ1-1 - - TRBV30 TGTGCCTATAAAACAGCCATGAACACTGAAGCTTTCTTT CAYKTAMNTEAFF
TRBJ2-7 - TRBD1 TRBV4-1 TGCGCCAGCAGCCCAACGACAGGGGAAAATTTGTACGAGCAGTACTTC CASSPTTGENLYEQYF
TRBJ1-5 - - TRBV19 TGTGCCAGTAGTGAGACCTGGGGCAATCAGCCCCAGCATTTT CASSETWGNQPQHF
TRBJ1-4 - TRBD1 TRBV4-1 TGCGCCAGCAGCCACCGACAGGGGGTAGGTGAAAAACTGTTTTTT CASSHRQGVGEKLFF
TRBJ1-2 once TRBD1 TRBV28 TGTGCCAGCACAGGGGGCCAGGAGGGCTACACCTTC CASTGGQEGYTF
TRBJ2-1 - - TRBV5-5 TGTGCCAGCAGCTGGGGAAATGAGCAGTTCTTC CASSWGNEQFF
TRBJ2-2 - - TRBV5-1 TGCGCCAGCAGCTTAACGTTAAACACCGGGGAGCTGTTTTTT CASSLTLNTGELFF
TRBJ1-2 once TRBD1 TRBV19 TGTGCCAGTAGTACCTCGACAGGGTTATATGGCTACACCTTC CASSTSTGLYGYTF
TRBJ2-2 - - TRBV5-1 TGCGCCAGCAGTTCGGACCCGCGAGTTGGGGAGCTGTTTTTT CASSSDPRVGELFF
TRBJ1-2 - - TRBV5-4 TGTGCCAGCAGCTTGCCCCCAGGGGACCCTTATGGCTACACCTTC CASSLPPGDPYGYTF
TRBJ2-7 - - TRBV28 TGTGCCAGCAGCGAAGGGACCCAGATCTCCTACGAGCAGTACTTC CASSEGTQISYEQYF
TRBJ2-7 - - TRBV7-9 TGTGCCAGCAGCCCTCGGGACACCCTCTACGAGCAGTACTTC CASSPRDTLYEQYF
TRBJ2-1 - TRBD2 TRBV2 TGTGCCAGCAGGAAGAAGCGGGAGGGCTTAGAACGATACAATGAGCAGTTCTTC CASRKKREGLERYNEQFF
TRBJ1-4 - TRBD1 TRBV6-6 TGTGCCAGCAGTTATCCCGACAGGGGGCGGAATGAAAAACTGTTTTTT CASSYPDRGRNEKLFF
TRBJ1-3 - - TRBV29-1 TGCAGCGTTGCCATCTCTGGAAACACCATATATTTT CSVAISGNTIYF
TRBJ2-3 once - TRBV7-9 TGTGCCAGCAGCTTAGCCAGTCTGCTTACAGATACGCAGTATTTT CASSLASLLTDTQYF
TRBJ2-2 - - TRBV6-6 TGTGCCAGCAGTTACACTCGTGCGTACACCGGGGAGCTGTTTTTT CASSYTRAYTGELFF
TRBJ1-1 - - TRBV5-4 TGTGCCAGCAGCTTGGCCGTAGGACGGGTGGGAACTGAAGCTTTCTTT CASSLAVGRVGTEAFF
TRBJ1-2 - - TRBV5-8 TGTGCCAGCAGCTTGTCAATATTCACTGGCTACACCTTC CASSLSIFTGYTF
TRBJ2-2 - - TRBV19 TGTGCCAGTAGTATCATGCGGGGTGGAGCCGGGGAGCTGTTTTTT CASSIMRGGAGELFF
TRBJ1-1 - - TRBV7-2 TGTGCCAGCAGCTTTTCGACGGTGAACACTGAAGCTTTCTTT CASSFSTVNTEAFF
TRBJ2-7 once - TRBV18 TGTGCCAGCTCACCACTCTCACCGGGAAGAGATTGGTTATCCGAGCAGTACTTC CASSPLSPGRDWLSEQYF
TRBJ2-1 - TRBD2 TRBV4-3 TGCGCCAGCAGCCTCCTCTCTAGCGGAGAGCAGTTCTTC CASSLLSSGEQFF
TRBJ1-4 - - TRBV7-2 TGTGCCAGCAGCTTCTACCCGACTGGAGTACTAACTAATGAAAAACTGTTTTTT CASSFYPTGVLTNEKLFF
TRBJ1-2 - TRBD1 TRBV28 TGTGCCAGCAGCCCGGACAGGGGCTATGGCTACACCTTC CASSPDRGYGYTF
TRBJ2-1 - TRBD2 TRBV9 TGTGCCAGCAGCGTAGCCCCGGCTGCGGGAGCCTACAATGAGCAGTTCTTC CASSVAPAAGAYNEQFF
TRBJ2-5 - - TRBV11-1 TGTGCCAGCAGTTTAATTGAGACCCAGTACTTC CASSLIETQYF
TRBJ1-1 - - TRBV14 TGTGCCAGCAGCCCCCTTCGGATCATGAACACTGAAGCTTTCTTT CASSPLRIMNTEAFF
TRBJ2-4 - - TRBV7-8 TGTGCCAGCAGCTTAACTGGCAGTCTAGCCAAAAACATTCAGTACTTC CASSLTGSLAKNIQYF